A single sample is the source of the 27 T cell receptor beta chains below, sequenced in a study of PD-L1 blockade in urothelial cancer. The time point: pretreatment peripheral blood. Data came from immunoSEQ multiplex PCR; TCRdb stores just in-frame clones and leaves some out. The repertoire holds some 44,000 clones, with around 84% as singletons. The starting material was PBMCs, obtained around atezolizumab (anti-PD-L1) treatment. These receptors all come from a man in his 60s with urothelial cancer.

This sequence joins TRBV5-1 and TRBJ2-1; 8 nucleotides align to TRBD2. Germline assignment: CDR1 SGHRS and CDR2 YFSETQ. The CDR3 is made up of 16 amino acids. V lost 0 bases to trimming and J lost 7 bases; unmatched junction nucleotides: 9. DNA for the CDR3: TGCGCCAGCAGCTTGGGGGACCTGAGACTAGCGAATGAGCAGTTCTTC. This sequence encodes CASSLGDLRLANEQFF.

This clone was seen just once. The rearrangement links TRBV11-2 to TRBJ2-6; 9 bases are shared with TRBD1. The CDR3 has 17 residues. Germline values: CDR1 SGHAT, CDR2 FQNNGV. V lost 4 bases, J lost 2 bases, and 6 bases stayed unmatched. CDR3 residues: CASSSYRGRAGANVLTF. CDR3 DNA: TGTGCCAGCAGCTCCTACAGGGGGCGAGCTGGGGCCAACGTCCTGACTTTC.

This clone has ten or more counts. The chain combines TRBV18 with TRBJ2-2, with 8 bases aligning to TRBD1. V shed 3 bases, J shed 0 bases, and the junction held 12 bases outside the gene matches. In germline, CDR1 is KGHSH, CDR2 LQKENI. The CDR3 consists of 19 residues. The CDR3 DNA follows: TGTGCCAGCTCACCTTCGCTCGACAGGGGATACTCGAACACCGGGGAGCTGTTTTTT. Translated, it gives CASSPSLDRGYSNTGELFF.

V is TRBV19 and J is TRBJ2-7; D may be TRBD2 (6 bases). Per germline, CDR1 LNHDA and CDR2 SQIVND (reference sequence). The CDR3 sequence is 15 residues long. V was cut by 5 bases and J by 4 bases, with 18 bases left in between. This chain's CDR3 is CASSPSVGSGYEQYF. The DNA of the CDR3 is TGTGCCAGTAGTCCCAGTGTCGGGAGTGGGTACGAGCAGTACTTC.

V is TRBV6-1 and J is TRBJ2-7, with D perhaps matching TRBD1 (6 bases). CDR3 length: 14 residues. In germline, CDR1 is MNHNS, CDR2 SASEGT. V lost 0 bases to trimming and J lost 2 bases, with 8 bases between them. Here the CDR3 DNA reads TGTGCCAGCAGTGAAGCGGGGACACCCTACGAGCAGTACTTC. Amino acid sequence: CASSEAGTPYEQYF.

J is TRBJ2-7 and V is TRBV6-4; 10 bases match TRBD1. There are 17 residues in the CDR3. Germline values: CDR1 MRHNA, CDR2 SNTAGT. Trimming took 0 bases from V and 4 from J; bases not matched to a gene: 9. DNA of the CDR3: TGTGCCAGCAGTGACTCCGGGACAGGGGTAACCTGTTACGAGCAGTACTTC. It is translated as CASSDSGTGVTCYEQYF.

The gene calls are TRBV10-3 and TRBJ1-3, with 7 positions matching TRBD1. Germline-derived CDR1 and CDR2 are ENHRY and SYGVKD. V lost 6 bases, J lost 0 bases, and 5 bases stayed unmatched. The CDR3 is made up of 15 amino acids. The CDR3 nucleotides read TGTGCCATCAGGGGGACAGTCACCTCTGGAAACACCATATATTTT. Amino acids: CAIRGTVTSGNTIYF.

The chain joins TRBV15 to TRBJ2-7; the D gene is possibly TRBD1 (5 bases). CDR1 is LNHNV, CDR2 YYDKDF, per germline (reference sequence). V was trimmed by 4 bases and J by 0 bases, leaving 10 bases between them. CDR3 length: 14 amino acids. CDR3 coding DNA: TGTGCCACCAGCATCAGGGCCCACTCCTACGAGCAGTACTTC. It codes for CATSIRAHSYEQYF.

The chain carries TRBV11-2 and TRBJ1-4; 11 nucleotides match TRBD1. The junction had 6 bases not matched to a gene; V was cut back by 1 base and J by 8 bases. CDR1 SGHAT and CDR2 FQNNGV come from the germline V gene. This CDR3 is 16 amino acids long. The CDR3 nucleotides read TGTGCCAGCAGCTTAGTTCTGGGACAGGGGGACGAAAAACTGTTTTTT. Protein sequence: CASSLVLGQGDEKLFF.

This clone was counted a single time. The V gene is TRBV27, the J gene TRBJ1-2; 7 bases map to TRBD1. The germline V gene encodes CDR1 MNHEY and CDR2 SMNVEV (reference sequence). The V and J ends lost 6 bases and 8 bases, in that order; junction bases with no gene match: 15. The CDR3 length is 15 residues. CDR3 protein: CASRPLLTGIVGYTF. The DNA of the CDR3 is TGTGCCAGCAGACCTCTCTTGACAGGGATAGTAGGCTACACCTTC.

Judged by abundance, this clone is medium-sized. This rearrangement joins TRBV28 to TRBJ1-6; D call uncertain. The germline V gene encodes CDR1 MDHEN and CDR2 SYDVKM. Between the trimmed V and J ends, which lost 2 bases and 10 bases, there was a span of 15 bases. The CDR3 spans 15 residues. The CDR3 bases are TGTGCCAGCAGTTTACTCACAGCTGTTAGATCACCCCTCCACTTT. As protein: CASSLLTAVRSPLHF. The entire variable domain, with the rest obtained from reference TRBV28 and TRBJ1-6, is as follows: DVKVTQSSRYLVKRTGEKVFLECVQDMDHENMFWYRQDPGLGLRLIYFSYDVKMKEKGDIPEGYSVSREKKERFSLILESASTNQTSMYLCASSLLTAVRSPLHFGNGTRLTVT.

The table lists this clone with a few counts. The genes are TRBV29-1 and TRBJ2-1; TRBD2 is a possible D gene (6 bases). This CDR3 is built from 10 residues. Germline values: CDR1 SQVTM, CDR2 ANQGSEA. The ends were cut back, 7 bases at V and 9 bases at J, with 10 bases in the middle. The CDR3 nucleotides read TGCAGCGCGACAGCGGGTGAGCAGTTCTTC. Translating it yields CSATAGEQFF.

The rearrangement links TRBV28 to TRBJ2-7, with D possibly TRBD2 on 5 matching bases. The germline gives CDR1 MDHEN, CDR2 SYDVKM. Deletions cut 1 base from V and 0 bases from J, with 7 bases between. This CDR3 region has 14 residues. Here the CDR3 DNA reads TGTGCCAGCAGTTTATTAACTAGCTCCTACGAGCAGTACTTC. This translates into CASSLLTSSYEQYF.

The chain recombines TRBV4-3 with TRBJ1-3; D is undetermined. Germline V lookup: CDR1 LGHNA, CDR2 YSLEER. Trimming stripped 1 base from V and 0 bases from J, with 7 bases between. The length of the CDR3 is 15 residues. DNA of the CDR3: TGCGCCAGCAGCCAAGGGGAGTCCTCTGGAAACACCATATATTTT. This encodes CASSQGESSGNTIYF.

V is TRBV29-1 and J is TRBJ2-1; 9 bases map to TRBD2. The V gene end was trimmed by 4 bases and the J gene end by 4 bases; junction bases not matched to a gene: 8. CDR1 and CDR2 from the germline V gene are SQVTM and ANQGSEA. CDR3 size: 15 residues. The CDR3, as DNA: TGCAGCGTTGGCTTGGCGGGAGGGATTTACAATGAGCAGTTCTTC. Translated, it gives CSVGLAGGIYNEQFF.

This chain joins TRBV28 and TRBJ1-3, with 8 bases lining up with TRBD1. The CDR3 contains 15 residues. V shed 5 bases and J 2 bases; nucleotides not matched to a gene: 5. The germline V gene encodes CDR1 MDHEN and CDR2 SYDVKM. CDR3 protein: CASSGQGQPGNTIYF. The CDR3 DNA follows: TGTGCCAGCAGTGGACAGGGCCAACCTGGAAACACCATATATTTT.

The table lists this clone with a count of one. The chain uses TRBV5-1 and TRBJ1-2, with no clear D. This CDR3 has 13 amino acids. V shed 4 bases and J shed 8 bases, with 15 bases lying between them. Germline lookup yields CDR1 SGHRS and CDR2 YFSETQ. CDR3 DNA: TGCGCCAGCAGCCAAGACTCCTCGGGGGGCTACACCTTC. Translation: CASSQDSSGGYTF.

The gene calls are TRBV7-2 and TRBJ1-1, with D possibly being TRBD1 (6 bases). The V gene lost 1 base and the J gene lost 12 bases, with 15 bases spanning the gap. The CDR3 is 13 residues long. From germline, CDR1 is SGHTA and CDR2 FQGNSA. The CDR3 DNA reads as TGTGCCAGCAGCTTAGGAGAGGGCAGGGGCACTTTCTTT. Translating gives CASSLGEGRGTFF. The full variable domain, with the rest looked up from reference TRBV7-2 and TRBJ1-1, is GAGVSQSPSNKVTEKGKDVELRCDPISGHTALYWYRQSLGQGLEFLIYFQGNSAPDKSGLPSDRFSAERTGGSVSTLTIQRTQQEDSAVYLCASSLGEGRGTFFGQGTRLTVV.

The V gene is TRBV7-2, the J gene TRBJ1-1; perhaps TRBD1 as D (6 bases). The CDR3 is 13 amino acids. The germline V gene has CDR1 SGHTA and CDR2 FQGNSA. Trimming left V 5 bases short and J 5 bases short, with 12 bases between. CDR3 coding DNA: TGTGCCAGCAGCATATCAGGGGAAACTGAAGCTTTCTTT. This gives the protein CASSISGETEAFF.

This clone was found a few times. The J gene is TRBJ1-3, the V gene TRBV29-1, with D tentatively TRBD1 (6 bases). This CDR3 contains 12 residues. The germline V gene has CDR1 SQVTM and CDR2 ANQGSEA. Trimming removed 7 bases from V and 7 bases from J, with 14 bases in between. DNA of the CDR3: TGCAGCGCCGGGACATTCGGGAACACCATATATTTT. Protein: CSAGTFGNTIYF.

V and J are TRBV5-1 and TRBJ2-5, with TRBD1 matching 10 bases. The CDR3 has 15 residues. With V trimmed by 4 bases and J by 4 bases, 7 bases remained unmatched. Germline CDR1 reads SGHRS; CDR2 reads YFSETQ. CDR3 in amino acids: CASSHGQGGGETQYF. The CDR3 coding sequence is TGCGCCAGCAGCCACGGACAGGGGGGAGGAGAGACCCAGTACTTC.

The J gene is TRBJ2-5, the V gene TRBV27; TRBD1 aligns across 8 bases. This CDR3 spans 14 amino acids. V shed 5 bases and J 5 bases; nucleotides not matched to a gene: 7. Germline V gene sequence: CDR1 MNHEY, CDR2 SMNVEV (reference sequence). The CDR3 loop is CASSKQTGEETQYF. CDR3 in DNA: TGTGCCAGCAGTAAACAGACAGGGGAGGAGACCCAGTACTTC.

This clone was seen more than once but under ten times. The chain is built from TRBV5-1 and TRBJ2-3, with a weak D call TRBD1 (6 bases). The germline V gene encodes CDR1 SGHRS and CDR2 YFSETQ. The CDR3 runs to 15 residues. V lost 0 bases to trimming and J lost 9 bases, with 17 bases between them. DNA for the CDR3: TGCGCCAGCAGCTTGGGAGGGACATCCCCACCCACGCAGTATTTT. As protein: CASSLGGTSPPTQYF.

The chain recombines TRBV19 with TRBJ2-3; TRBD1 matches 12 bases. CDR3 length: 16 residues. Germline trimming cut 4 bases from V and 6 bases from J; bases unmatched to any gene: 8. Germline V gene lookup returns CDR1 LNHDA and CDR2 SQIVND (reference sequence). The CDR3 loop is CASSNPGQGAWDTQYF. The CDR3, as DNA: TGTGCCAGTAGTAATCCGGGACAGGGGGCTTGGGATACGCAGTATTTT.

The chain employs TRBV5-1 and TRBJ1-1; D not certain. The CDR3 has 15 residues. Germline assignment: CDR1 SGHRS and CDR2 YFSETQ. The V gene lost 4 bases and the J gene lost 0 bases, with 13 bases spanning the gap. CDR3 sequence reads: CASSPPEALNTEAFF. DNA for the CDR3: TGCGCCAGCAGCCCTCCTGAGGCCTTGAACACTGAAGCTTTCTTT. Complete variable domain (other parts from reference TRBV5-1 and TRBJ1-1): KAGVTQTPRYLIKTRGQQVTLSCSPISGHRSVSWYQQTPGQGLQFLFEYFSETQRNKGNFPGRFSGRQFSNSRSEMNVSTLELGDSALYLCASSPPEALNTEAFFGQGTRLTVV.

V and J are TRBV28 and TRBJ1-4; possibly TRBD1 for D (5 bases). The CDR3 covers 14 residues. Per germline, CDR1 MDHEN and CDR2 SYDVKM. Trimming left V 10 bases short and J 6 bases short, with 18 bases between. This CDR3 is CANQGGAADEKLFF. The DNA for the CDR3 is TGTGCCAATCAGGGTGGGGCCGCCGATGAAAAACTGTTTTTT.

This clone appeared once. The chain couples TRBV13 to TRBJ1-6, with a tentative D call TRBD1 (5 bases). Germline CDR1 reads PRHDT; CDR2 reads FYEKMQ (reference sequence). Trimming removed 3 bases at V and 10 bases at J, with 13 bases between. The CDR3 is 14 residues long. The CDR3 here is CASSLAGSGSPLHF. The CDR3 nucleotides read TGTGCCAGCAGCTTGGCAGGGTCAGGGTCACCCCTCCACTTT. The whole variable domain, remainder taken from reference TRBV13 and TRBJ1-6, is AAGVIQSPRHLIKEKRETATLKCYPIPRHDTVYWYQQGPGQDPQFLISFYEKMQSDKGSIPDRFSAQQFSDYHSELNMSSLELGDSALYFCASSLAGSGSPLHFGNGTRLTVT.